Detailed here is one T cell receptor beta chain. Antigen: not known. The CDR3 length is 13 residues. Looked up from germline, CDR1 is SGHDT and CDR2 is YYEEEE. V was clipped by 0 bases and J by 3 bases, with 4 bases between them. The data were taken from a study of T cell clonotyping in hematopoietic cell transplantation. Regarding the study as a whole: Few recipient clonotypes overlapped donors; over 97% were de novo at given depth. Recipient TCR diversity dropped after transplant; expanded clonotypes rose from day 30 to 180.

Repertoires were generated with immunoSEQ multiplex PCR, while TCRdb's copy carries only in-frame clones and drops some. Found here are 20,000 or so clones, approximately 79% of them singletons; the top ten hold about 15%. This clonotype was sampled from a man aged 60 to 75 in good health. Some clones in this sample may be carry-over from other donors' samples. The specimen was peripheral blood mononuclear cells. This chain connects TRBV5-6 to TRBJ2-1; no clear D gene. CDR3 DNA sequence: TGTGCCAGCAGCTTGGTAGACTACAATGAGCAGTTCTTC. This sequence encodes CASSLVDYNEQFF. Based on the CDR3 plus reference TRBV5-6 and TRBJ2-1, the full variable domain is DAGVTQSPTHLIKTRGQQVTLRCSPKSGHDTVSWYQQALGQGPQFIFQYYEEEERQRGNFPDRFSGHQFPNYSSELNVNALLLGDSALYLCASSLVDYNEQFFGPGTRLTVL.